This T cell receptor beta chain emerged from a study of CD8 T cells in ankylosing spondylitis. The CDR3 has 13 amino acids. With 3 bases removed from V and 1 base from J, the gap between germline ends came to 9 bases. Germline-derived CDR1 and CDR2 are DFQATT and SNEGSKA (reference sequence). TCRdb reanalysed the 5' RACE reads using MiXCR and keeps one entry per CDR3 protein. The sample comprises about 130,000 distinct CDR3 sequences, about 6.7% of which are singletons, and approximately 13% rests with the top ten. A few counts support this clonotype. Its antigen is as yet unknown. Overall study results and limits: Matched synovial fluid from ankylosing spondylitis patients was reported to be enriched for disease-linked clones.

The TCR comes from a female donor with ankylosing spondylitis or in good health (not recorded which). Sequences were obtained from blood, either unsorted or a sorted T cell fraction (not recorded which). The chain has TRBV20-1 and TRBJ1-1; no firm D call. CDR3 nucleotides: TGCAGTGCTAGCGGACGGAGGAACACTGAAGCTTTCTTT. This sequence encodes CSASGRRNTEAFF.